These 5 T cell receptor beta chains originate from one sample sequenced in a study of CD8+ T cells in alopecia areata (dated by TCRdb to 2017 to 2018). The receptor library was made with the immunoSEQ multiplex PCR assay. To provide template for TCR sequencing, every sample had RNA extracted and reverse transcribed into cDNA. The table was pulled from immuneACCESS by TCRdb, which kept in-frame rearrangements only. Such tables lose some clones; where checked, under half of the loss comes from unresolved V genes, and the rest has no known cause. This sample was tabulated with over 100,000 clones, among which there are no singletons. Around a fifth of the sample goes to the ten largest clones. Material: lesional skin. The receptors here all came from a C3H/HeJ mouse with alopecia areata. The strain's MHC haplotype is H2-k.

Concerning this clone: Each gene name is a mouse one. Sequencing ends 4 residues short of the CDR3 end; the germline J gene provides the rest. V usage is TRBV17 and J usage is TRBJ2-3; 11 nucleotides line up with TRBD2. Per germline, CDR1 MNHDT and CDR2 YYDKIL. Losses at the gene ends were 5 bases for V and 1 base for J; bases not matched to a gene: 2. The CDR3 length is 15 residues. The CDR3 protein is CASSGLGGGAETLYF. The covered CDR3 bases are TGTGCTAGCAGTGGACTGGGGGGCGGTGCAGAA.

Regarding this clone: The listed genes are named as in mouse. Read coverage stops 4 residues before the CDR3 terminus; the germline J gene supplies the remainder. The J gene is TRBJ2-7, the V gene TRBV1, with a weak D call TRBD1 (5 bases). The germline V and J ends were trimmed by 1 base and 0 bases, with 10 bases remaining between them. Germline CDR1 and CDR2: NSQYPW and LRSPGD (reference sequence). The CDR3 extends over 15 amino acids. The sequenced CDR3 bases are TGCACCTGCAGTGCAGGGACAATGAGCTCCTAT. It translates to CTCSAGTMSSY. In full, the CDR3 reads CTCSAGTMSSYEQYF.

This clone was observed a handful of times. Germline and genes here are mouse. The CDR3 here is CAWSLRWGDYAEQFF. CDR3 DNA, as far as it was read: TGTGCCTGGAGTCTACGCTGGGGGGACTATGCT. J is TRBJ2-1 and V is TRBV31; 8 nucleotides line up with TRBD2. From the germline J gene comes the end of the CDR3, since the read stops 4 residues before it. V dropped 0 bases and J dropped 2; count of bases not matched to a gene: 3. Germline CDR1 GKSSPN, CDR2 SITVG. This CDR3 has 15 amino acids.

This clone was seen only a few times. These gene names are mouse names. Coverage ceases 4 residues before the CDR3 finishes, and the germline J gene fills in the end. V and J are TRBV19 and TRBJ2-4, with unresolved D. This CDR3 is built from 12 residues. The germline gives CDR1 FNHDT, CDR2 SITEND (reference sequence). The CDR3 loop reads CASSIDGNTLYF. CDR3 bases read: TGTGCCAGCAGTATAGATGGAAAC.

This clone occurred a few times. Germline and genes: mouse. CDR3 sequence: CASSLRDRVYEQYF. CDR3 bases read: TGTGCCAGCAGTCTCCGGGACAGGGTCTAT. This chain joins TRBV19 and TRBJ2-7; 9 positions match TRBD1. The read halts 4 residues ahead of the CDR3 end, with the missing end drawn from the germline J gene. The CDR3 runs to 14 residues. V was clipped by 4 bases and J by 3 bases; unmatched bases: 5. Germline CDR1 FNHDT, CDR2 SITEND (reference sequence). The full variable domain, its missing parts supplied by reference TRBV19 and TRBJ2-7, is GGIITQTPKFLIGQEGQKLTLKCQQNFNHDTMYWYRQDSGKGLRLIYYSITENDLQKGDLSEGYDASREKKSSFSLTVTSAQKNEMAVFLCASSLRDRVYEQYFGPGTRLTVL.